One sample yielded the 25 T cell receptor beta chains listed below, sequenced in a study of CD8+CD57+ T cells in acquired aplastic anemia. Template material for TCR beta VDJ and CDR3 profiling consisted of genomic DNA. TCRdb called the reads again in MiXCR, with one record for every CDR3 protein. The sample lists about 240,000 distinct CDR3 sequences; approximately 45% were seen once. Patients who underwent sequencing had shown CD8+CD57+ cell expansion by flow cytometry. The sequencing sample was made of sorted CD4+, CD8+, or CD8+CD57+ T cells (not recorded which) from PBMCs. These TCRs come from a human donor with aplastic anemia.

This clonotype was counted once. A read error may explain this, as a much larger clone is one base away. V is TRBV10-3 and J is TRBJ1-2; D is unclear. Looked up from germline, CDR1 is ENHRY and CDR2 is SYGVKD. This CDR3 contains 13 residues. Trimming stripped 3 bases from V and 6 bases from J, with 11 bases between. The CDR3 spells CAISDRGNDGYTF. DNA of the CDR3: TGTGCCATCAGTGATAGAGGGAACGATGGCTACACCTTC.

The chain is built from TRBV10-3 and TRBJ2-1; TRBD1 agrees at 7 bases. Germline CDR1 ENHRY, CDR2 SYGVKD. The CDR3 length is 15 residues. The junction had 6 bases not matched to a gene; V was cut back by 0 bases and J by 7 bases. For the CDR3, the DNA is TGTGCCATCAGTGAGTCACACACAGGGGCGAATGAGCAGTTCTTC. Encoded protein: CAISESHTGANEQFF.

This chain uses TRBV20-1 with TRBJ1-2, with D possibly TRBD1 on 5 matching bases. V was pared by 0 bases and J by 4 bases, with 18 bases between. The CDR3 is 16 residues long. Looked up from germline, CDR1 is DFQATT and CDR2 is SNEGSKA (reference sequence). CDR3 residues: CSARDLEETDLYGYTF. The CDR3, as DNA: TGCAGTGCTAGAGATTTGGAGGAGACAGACCTCTATGGCTACACCTTC.

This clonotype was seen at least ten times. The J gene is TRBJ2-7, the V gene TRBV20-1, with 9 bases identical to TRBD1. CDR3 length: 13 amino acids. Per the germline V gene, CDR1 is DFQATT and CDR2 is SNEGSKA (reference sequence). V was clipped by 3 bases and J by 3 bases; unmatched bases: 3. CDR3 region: CSARGQGGYEQYF. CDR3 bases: TGCAGTGCTAGGGGACAGGGTGGCTACGAGCAGTACTTC.

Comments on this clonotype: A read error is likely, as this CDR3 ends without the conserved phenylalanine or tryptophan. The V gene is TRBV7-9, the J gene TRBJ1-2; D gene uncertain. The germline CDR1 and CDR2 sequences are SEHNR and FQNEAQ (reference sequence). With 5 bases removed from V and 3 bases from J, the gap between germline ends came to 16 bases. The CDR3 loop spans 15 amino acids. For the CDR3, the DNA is TGTGCCAGCAGCAGACCCGAGAACGCGCACTATGGCTACACCCTC. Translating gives CASSRPENAHYGYTL.

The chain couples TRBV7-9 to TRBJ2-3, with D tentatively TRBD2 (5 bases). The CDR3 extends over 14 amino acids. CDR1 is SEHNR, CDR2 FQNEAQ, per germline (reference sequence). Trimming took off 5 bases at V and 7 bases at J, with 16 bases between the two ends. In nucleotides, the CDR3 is TGTGCCAGCAGCCCCCGGGCGTCCGGGAATACGCAGTATTTT. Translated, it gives CASSPRASGNTQYF.

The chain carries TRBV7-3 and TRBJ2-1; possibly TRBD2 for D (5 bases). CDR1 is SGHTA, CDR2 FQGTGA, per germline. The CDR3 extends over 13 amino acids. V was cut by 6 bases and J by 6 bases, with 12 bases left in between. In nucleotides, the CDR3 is TGTGCCAGCAGTCGAGCGGCCTCCAATGAGCAGTTCTTC. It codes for CASSRAASNEQFF.

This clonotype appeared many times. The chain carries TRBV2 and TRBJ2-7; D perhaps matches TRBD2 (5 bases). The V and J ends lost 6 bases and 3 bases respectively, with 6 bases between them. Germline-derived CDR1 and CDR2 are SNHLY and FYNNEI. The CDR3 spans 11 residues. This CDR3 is CASRRDYEQYF. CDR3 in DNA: TGTGCCAGCAGACGGGACTACGAGCAGTACTTC.

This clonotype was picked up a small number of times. The DNA for the CDR3 is TGCGCCAGCAGTGAGTCTACCGGGACAGGCAATTCACCCCTCCACTTT. Protein sequence: CASSESTGTGNSPLHF. The V gene is TRBV10-2, the J gene TRBJ1-6, with 8 bases fitting TRBD1. Unmatched junction bases numbered 5, after V lost 0 bases and J lost 7 bases. Germline V gene data show CDR1 as WSHSY and CDR2 as SAAADI. The CDR3 is made up of 16 amino acids.

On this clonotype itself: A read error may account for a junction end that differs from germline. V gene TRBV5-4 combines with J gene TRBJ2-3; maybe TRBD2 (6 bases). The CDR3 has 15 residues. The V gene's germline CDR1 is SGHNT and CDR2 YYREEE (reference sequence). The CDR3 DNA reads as TGTACCAGCAGCTTGCGCAGTGCGGGACTAGATACGCAGTATTTT. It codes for CTSSLRSAGLDTQYF.

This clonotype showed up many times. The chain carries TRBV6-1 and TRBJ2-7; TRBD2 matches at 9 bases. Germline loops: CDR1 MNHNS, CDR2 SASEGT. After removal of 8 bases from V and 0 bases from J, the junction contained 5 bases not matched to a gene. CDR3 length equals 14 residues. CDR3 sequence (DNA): TGTGCCAGCCACTTAGCGGGGGACTCCTACGAGCAGTACTTC. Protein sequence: CASHLAGDSYEQYF.

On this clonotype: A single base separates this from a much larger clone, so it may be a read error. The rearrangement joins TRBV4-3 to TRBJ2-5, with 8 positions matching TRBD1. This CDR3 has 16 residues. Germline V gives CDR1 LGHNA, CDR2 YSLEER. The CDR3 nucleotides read TGCGCCAGCGGCCAGCAGGGGGCGGGTTCTCAAGAGACCCAGTACTTC. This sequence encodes CASGQQGAGSQETQYF.

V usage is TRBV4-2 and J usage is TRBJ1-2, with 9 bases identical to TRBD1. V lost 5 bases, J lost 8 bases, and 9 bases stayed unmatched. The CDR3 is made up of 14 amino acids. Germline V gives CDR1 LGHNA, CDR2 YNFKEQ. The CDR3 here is CASSLAGTGKGYTF. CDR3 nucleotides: TGTGCCAGCAGCTTAGCCGGGACAGGGAAGGGCTACACCTTC.

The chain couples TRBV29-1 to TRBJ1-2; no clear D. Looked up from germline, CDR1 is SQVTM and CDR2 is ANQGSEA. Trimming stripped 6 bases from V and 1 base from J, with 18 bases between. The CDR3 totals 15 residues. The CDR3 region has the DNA TGCAGCGTAATTACCGGACGGGGAGATAACTATGGCTACACCTTC. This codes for CSVITGRGDNYGYTF.

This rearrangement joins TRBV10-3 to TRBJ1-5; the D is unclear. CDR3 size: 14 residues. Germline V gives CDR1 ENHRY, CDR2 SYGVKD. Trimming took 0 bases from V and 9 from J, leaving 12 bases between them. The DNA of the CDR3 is TGTGCCATCAGTGAGTCGTACAGCTCGGGGCCCCAGCATTTT. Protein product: CAISESYSSGPQHF.

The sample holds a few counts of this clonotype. The CDR3 protein is CASSVGQVGGEQFF. Here the CDR3 DNA reads TGTGCCAGCAGCGTAGGACAGGTTGGGGGTGAGCAGTTCTTC. This chain uses TRBV9 with TRBJ2-1, with TRBD1 as a possible D gene (6 bases). This CDR3 spans 14 amino acids. Deletions cut 0 bases from V and 9 bases from J, with 13 bases between. Germline-derived CDR1 and CDR2 are SGDLS and YYNGEE.

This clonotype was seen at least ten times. The CDR3 bases are TGTGCCAGTACCATAGCGGACAGCCAAGAGACCCAGTACTTC. It yields the protein CASTIADSQETQYF. The chain joins TRBV19 to TRBJ2-5; D is tentatively TRBD1 or TRBD2 (6 bases each). With 7 bases removed from V and 1 base from J, the gap between germline ends came to 13 bases. CDR3 length: 14 amino acids. The germline gives CDR1 LNHDA, CDR2 SQIVND (reference sequence).

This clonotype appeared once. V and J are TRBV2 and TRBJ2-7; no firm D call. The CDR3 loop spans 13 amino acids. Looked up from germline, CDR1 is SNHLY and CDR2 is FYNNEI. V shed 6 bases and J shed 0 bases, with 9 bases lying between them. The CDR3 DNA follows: TGTGCCAGCAGAGGAGATCTCTCCTACGAGCAGTACTTC. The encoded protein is CASRGDLSYEQYF.

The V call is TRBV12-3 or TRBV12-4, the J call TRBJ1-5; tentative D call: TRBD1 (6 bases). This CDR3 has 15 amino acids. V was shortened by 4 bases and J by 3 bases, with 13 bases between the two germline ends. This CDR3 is CASSYRVRNNQPQHF. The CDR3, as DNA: TGTGCCAGCAGTTACAGGGTACGTAACAATCAGCCCCAGCATTTT.

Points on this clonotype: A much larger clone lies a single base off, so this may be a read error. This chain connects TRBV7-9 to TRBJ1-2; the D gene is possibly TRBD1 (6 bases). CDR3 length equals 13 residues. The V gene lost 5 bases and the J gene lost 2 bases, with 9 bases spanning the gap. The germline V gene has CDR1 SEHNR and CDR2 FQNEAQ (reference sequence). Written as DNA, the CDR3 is TGTGCCAGCAGCGAGGACAGAAACTATGGCTACACCTTC. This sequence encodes CASSEDRNYGYTF.

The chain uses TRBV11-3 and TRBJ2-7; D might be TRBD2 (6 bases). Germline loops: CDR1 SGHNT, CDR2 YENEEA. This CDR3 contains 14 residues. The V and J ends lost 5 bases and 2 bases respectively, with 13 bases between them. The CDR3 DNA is TGTGCCAGCAGCCGGGGGACCGAAGCCTACGAGCAGTACTTC. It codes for CASSRGTEAYEQYF. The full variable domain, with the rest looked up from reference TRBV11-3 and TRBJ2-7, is EAGVVQSPRYKIIEKKQPVAFWCNPISGHNTLYWYLQNLGQGPELLIRYENEEAVDDSQLPKDRFSAERLKGVDSTLKIQPAELGDSAVYLCASSRGTEAYEQYFGPGTRLTVT.

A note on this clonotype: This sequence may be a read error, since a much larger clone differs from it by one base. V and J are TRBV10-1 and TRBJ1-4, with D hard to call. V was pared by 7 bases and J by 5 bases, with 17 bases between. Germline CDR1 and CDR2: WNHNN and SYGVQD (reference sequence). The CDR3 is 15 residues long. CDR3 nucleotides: TGCGCCAGCATGAGCCGGGTCGTCCGAAATGAAAAACTGTTTTTT. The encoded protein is CASMSRVVRNEKLFF.

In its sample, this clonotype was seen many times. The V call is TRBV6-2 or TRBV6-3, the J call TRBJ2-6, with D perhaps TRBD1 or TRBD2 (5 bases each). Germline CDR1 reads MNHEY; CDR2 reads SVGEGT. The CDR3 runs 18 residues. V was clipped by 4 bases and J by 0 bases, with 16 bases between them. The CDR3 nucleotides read TGTGCCAGCAGTTTGTTGGGACCCTCGACCTCTGGGGCCAACGTCCTGACTTTC. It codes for CASSLLGPSTSGANVLTF.

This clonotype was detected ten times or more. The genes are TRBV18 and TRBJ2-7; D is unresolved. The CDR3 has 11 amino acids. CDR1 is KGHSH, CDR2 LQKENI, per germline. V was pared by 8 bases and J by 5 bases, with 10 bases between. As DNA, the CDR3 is TGTGCCAGCAGCTCCCGAGACGAGCAGTACTTC. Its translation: CASSSRDEQYF.

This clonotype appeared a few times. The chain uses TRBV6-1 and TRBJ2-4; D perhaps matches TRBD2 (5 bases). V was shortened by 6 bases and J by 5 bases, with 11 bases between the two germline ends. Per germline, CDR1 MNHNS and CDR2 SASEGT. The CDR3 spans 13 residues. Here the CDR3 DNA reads TGTGCCAGCAGAACCGACGGGGAAAACATTCAGTACTTC. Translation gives CASRTDGENIQYF.